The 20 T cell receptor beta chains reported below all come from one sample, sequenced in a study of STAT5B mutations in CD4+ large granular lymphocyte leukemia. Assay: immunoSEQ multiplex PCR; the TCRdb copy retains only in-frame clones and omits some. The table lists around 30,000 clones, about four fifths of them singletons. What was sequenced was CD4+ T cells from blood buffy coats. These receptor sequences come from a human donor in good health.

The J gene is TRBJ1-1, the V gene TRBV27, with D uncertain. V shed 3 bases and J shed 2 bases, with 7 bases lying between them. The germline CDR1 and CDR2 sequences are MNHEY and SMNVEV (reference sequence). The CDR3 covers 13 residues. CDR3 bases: TGTGCCAGCAGTTTGGTACTCAACACTGAAGCTTTCTTT. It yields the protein CASSLVLNTEAFF.

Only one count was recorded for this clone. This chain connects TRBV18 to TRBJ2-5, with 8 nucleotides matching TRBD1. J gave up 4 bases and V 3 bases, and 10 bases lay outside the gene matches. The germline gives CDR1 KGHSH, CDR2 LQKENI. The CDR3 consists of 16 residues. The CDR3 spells CASSPQQGALRETQYF. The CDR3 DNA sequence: TGTGCCAGCTCACCCCAGCAGGGGGCCCTACGAGAGACCCAGTACTTC.

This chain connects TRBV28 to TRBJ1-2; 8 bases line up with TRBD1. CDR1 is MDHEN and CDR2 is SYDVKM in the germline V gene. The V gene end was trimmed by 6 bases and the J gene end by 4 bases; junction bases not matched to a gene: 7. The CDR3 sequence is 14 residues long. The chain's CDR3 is CASSLDRVSYGYTF. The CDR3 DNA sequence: TGTGCCAGCAGCCTGGACAGGGTCAGCTATGGCTACACCTTC.

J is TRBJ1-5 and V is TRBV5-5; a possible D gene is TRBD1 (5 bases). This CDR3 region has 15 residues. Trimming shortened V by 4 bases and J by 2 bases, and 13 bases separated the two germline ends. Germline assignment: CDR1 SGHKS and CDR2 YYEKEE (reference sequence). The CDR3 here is CASSRGGSGNQPQHF. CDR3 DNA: TGTGCCAGCAGCCGGGGGGGTTCGGGCAATCAGCCCCAGCATTTT.

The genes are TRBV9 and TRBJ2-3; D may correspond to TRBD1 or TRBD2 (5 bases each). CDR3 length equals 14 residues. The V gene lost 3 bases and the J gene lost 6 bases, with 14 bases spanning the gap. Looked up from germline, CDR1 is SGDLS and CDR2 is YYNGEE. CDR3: CASSALGTTDTQYF. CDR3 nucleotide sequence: TGTGCCAGCAGCGCCTTGGGGACCACGGATACGCAGTATTTT.

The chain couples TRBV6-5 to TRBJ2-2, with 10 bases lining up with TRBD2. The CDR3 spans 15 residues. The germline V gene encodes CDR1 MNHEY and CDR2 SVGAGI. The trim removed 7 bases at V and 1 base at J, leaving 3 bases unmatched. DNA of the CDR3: TGTGCCAGCACCCGGACTAGCGGGAACACCGGGGAGCTGTTTTTT. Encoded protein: CASTRTSGNTGELFF.

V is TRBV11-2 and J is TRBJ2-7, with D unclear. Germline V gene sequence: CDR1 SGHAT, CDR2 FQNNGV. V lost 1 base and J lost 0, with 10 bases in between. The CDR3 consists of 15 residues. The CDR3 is CASSLGVRASYEQYF. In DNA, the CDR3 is TGTGCCAGCAGCTTAGGGGTTAGGGCCTCCTACGAGCAGTACTTC.

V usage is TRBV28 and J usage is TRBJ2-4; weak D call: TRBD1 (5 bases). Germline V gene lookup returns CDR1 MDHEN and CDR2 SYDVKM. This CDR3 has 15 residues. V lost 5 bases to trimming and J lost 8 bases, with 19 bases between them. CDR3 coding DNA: TGTGCCAGCAGTAATCGGAAGGGGCTATCGGACATTCAGTACTTC. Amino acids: CASSNRKGLSDIQYF. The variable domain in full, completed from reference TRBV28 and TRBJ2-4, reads DVKVTQSSRYLVKRTGEKVFLECVQDMDHENMFWYRQDPGLGLRLIYFSYDVKMKEKGDIPEGYSVSREKKERFSLILESASTNQTSMYLCASSNRKGLSDIQYFGAGTRLSVL.

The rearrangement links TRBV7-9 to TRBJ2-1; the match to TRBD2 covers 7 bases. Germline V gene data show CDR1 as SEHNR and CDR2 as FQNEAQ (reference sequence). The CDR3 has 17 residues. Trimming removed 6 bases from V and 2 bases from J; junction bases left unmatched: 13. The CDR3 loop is CASSYPPRLAPYNEQFF. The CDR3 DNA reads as TGTGCCAGCAGTTACCCCCCTCGACTAGCTCCCTACAATGAGCAGTTCTTC.

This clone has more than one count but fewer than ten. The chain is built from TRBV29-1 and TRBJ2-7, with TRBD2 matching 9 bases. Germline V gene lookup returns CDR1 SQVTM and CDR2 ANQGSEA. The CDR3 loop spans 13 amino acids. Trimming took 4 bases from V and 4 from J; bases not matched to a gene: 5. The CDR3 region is CSVGAGGSYEQYF. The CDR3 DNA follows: TGCAGCGTTGGAGCGGGAGGATCTTACGAGCAGTACTTC.

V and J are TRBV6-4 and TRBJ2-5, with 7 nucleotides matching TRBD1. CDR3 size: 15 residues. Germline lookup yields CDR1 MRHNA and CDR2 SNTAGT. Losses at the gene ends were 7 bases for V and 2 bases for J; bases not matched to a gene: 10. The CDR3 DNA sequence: TGTGCCAGCAATACGACAGGGACAAGACAAGAGACCCAGTACTTC. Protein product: CASNTTGTRQETQYF.

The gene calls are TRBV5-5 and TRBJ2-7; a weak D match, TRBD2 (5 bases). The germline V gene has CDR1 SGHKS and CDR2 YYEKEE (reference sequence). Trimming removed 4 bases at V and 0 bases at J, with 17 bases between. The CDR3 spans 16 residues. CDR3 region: CASSSPVPGLSYEQYF. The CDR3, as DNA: TGTGCCAGCAGCAGCCCGGTCCCAGGACTCTCCTACGAGCAGTACTTC. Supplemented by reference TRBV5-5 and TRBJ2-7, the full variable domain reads DAGVTQSPTHLIKTRGQQVTLRCSPISGHKSVSWYQQVLGQGPQFIFQYYEKEERGRGNFPDRFSARQFPNYSSELNVNALLLGDSALYLCASSSPVPGLSYEQYFGPGTRLTVT.

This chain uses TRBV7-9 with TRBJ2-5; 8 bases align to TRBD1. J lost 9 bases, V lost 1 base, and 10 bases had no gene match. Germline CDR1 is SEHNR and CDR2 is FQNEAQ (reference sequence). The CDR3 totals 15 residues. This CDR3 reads CASSLENRQGMAQYF. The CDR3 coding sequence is TGTGCCAGCAGCTTAGAGAACCGACAGGGGATGGCCCAGTACTTC. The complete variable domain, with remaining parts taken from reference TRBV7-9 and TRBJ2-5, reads DTGVSQNPRHKITKRGQNVTFRCDPISEHNRLYWYRQTLGQGPEFLTYFQNEAQLEKSRLLSDRFSAERPKGSFSTLEIQRTEQGDSAMYLCASSLENRQGMAQYFGPGTRLLVL.

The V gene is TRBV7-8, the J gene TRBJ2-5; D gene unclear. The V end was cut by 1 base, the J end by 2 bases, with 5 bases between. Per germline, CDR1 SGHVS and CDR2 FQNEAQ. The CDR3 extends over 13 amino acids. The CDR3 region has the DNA TGTGCCAGCAGCTTAGGTACACAAGAGACCCAGTACTTC. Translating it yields CASSLGTQETQYF.

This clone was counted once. The CDR3 is CASSLDGGRGREKLFF. In DNA form, the CDR3 reads TGCGCCAGCAGCTTGGATGGTGGCAGGGGGCGTGAAAAACTGTTTTTT. The chain carries TRBV5-1 and TRBJ1-4, with 8 bases lining up with TRBD1. Germline values: CDR1 SGHRS, CDR2 YFSETQ. V dropped 0 bases and J dropped 7; count of bases not matched to a gene: 8. CDR3 length equals 16 residues.

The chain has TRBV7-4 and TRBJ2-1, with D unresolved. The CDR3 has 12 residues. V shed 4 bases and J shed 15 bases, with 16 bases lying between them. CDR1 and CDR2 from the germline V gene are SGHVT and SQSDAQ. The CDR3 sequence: CASSSDFLVGFF. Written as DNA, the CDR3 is TGTGCCAGCAGCTCCGATTTTCTAGTGGGGTTCTTC.

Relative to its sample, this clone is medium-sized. CDR3 sequence (DNA): TGTGCCAGCTCACTGGGAGGGGACACTGAAGCTTTCTTT. Translation: CASSLGGDTEAFF. The rearrangement uses TRBV18 and TRBJ1-1; possibly TRBD1 for D (5 bases). Trimming pared 4 bases from V and 3 bases from J, leaving 9 bases between. This CDR3 comprises 13 residues. Germline CDR1 reads KGHSH; CDR2 reads LQKENI.

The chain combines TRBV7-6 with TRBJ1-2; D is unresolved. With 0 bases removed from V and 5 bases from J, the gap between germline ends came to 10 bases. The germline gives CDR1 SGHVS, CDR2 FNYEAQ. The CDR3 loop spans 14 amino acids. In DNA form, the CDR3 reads TGTGCCAGCAGCTTAGCGGAGCAAGGGTATGGCTACACCTTC. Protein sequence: CASSLAEQGYGYTF.

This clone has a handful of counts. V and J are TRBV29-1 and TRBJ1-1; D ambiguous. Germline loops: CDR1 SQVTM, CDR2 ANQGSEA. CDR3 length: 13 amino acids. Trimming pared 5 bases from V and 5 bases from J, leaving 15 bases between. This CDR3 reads CSVRASEVTEAFF. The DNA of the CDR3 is TGCAGCGTTCGAGCGTCCGAAGTGACTGAAGCTTTCTTT. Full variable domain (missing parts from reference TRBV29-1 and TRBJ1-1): SAVISQKPSRDICQRGTSLTIQCQVDSQVTMMFWYRQQPGQSLTLIATANQGSEATYESGFVIDKFPISRPNLTFSTLTVSNMSPEDSSIYLCSVRASEVTEAFFGQGTRLTVV.

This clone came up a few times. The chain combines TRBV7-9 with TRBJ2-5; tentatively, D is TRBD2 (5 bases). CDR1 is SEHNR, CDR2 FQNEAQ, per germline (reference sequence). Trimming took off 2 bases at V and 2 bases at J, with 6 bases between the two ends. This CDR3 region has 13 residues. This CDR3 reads CASSLRGQETQYF. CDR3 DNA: TGTGCCAGCAGCTTAAGAGGGCAAGAGACCCAGTACTTC.